This section outlines one TCR beta chain sequence together with its context. Its antigen is not identified. TCR beta VDJ and CDR3 were profiled, and genomic DNA was the template. Each CDR3 protein is one row after TCRdb ran MiXCR on the reads. The sample lists tens of thousands of distinct CDR3 sequences, around three quarters occurring once. V shed 3 bases and J shed 2 bases, with 14 bases lying between them. The CDR3 has 15 residues. CDR1 SGHAT and CDR2 FQDESV come from the germline V gene (reference sequence). The data belong to a study of CD8+CD57+ T cells in acquired aplastic anemia. At the level of the study: DNA from sorted CD4+ and CD8+ cells averaged roughly 3.2 ug. The average read count for CD4+ cells in healthy donors was some 11 million.

Whole-study findings and limits: A significant difference in CD8+ Simpson's diversity between patients and controls was not found. A set of around 30 CD8+ CDR3 sequences was shared between patients and controls, and these sequences appeared highly expressed in patients.

V gene TRBV11-1 combines with J gene TRBJ2-7, with D possibly being TRBD2 (5 bases). The sequencing input was sorted CD4+, CD8+, or CD8+CD57+ T cells (not recorded which) from PBMCs. This TCR was sampled from a human donor in good health, serving as a control. The CDR3 is CASSFAPSGTYEQYF. For the CDR3, the DNA is TGTGCCAGCAGCTTTGCGCCTTCCGGGACCTACGAGCAGTACTTC.